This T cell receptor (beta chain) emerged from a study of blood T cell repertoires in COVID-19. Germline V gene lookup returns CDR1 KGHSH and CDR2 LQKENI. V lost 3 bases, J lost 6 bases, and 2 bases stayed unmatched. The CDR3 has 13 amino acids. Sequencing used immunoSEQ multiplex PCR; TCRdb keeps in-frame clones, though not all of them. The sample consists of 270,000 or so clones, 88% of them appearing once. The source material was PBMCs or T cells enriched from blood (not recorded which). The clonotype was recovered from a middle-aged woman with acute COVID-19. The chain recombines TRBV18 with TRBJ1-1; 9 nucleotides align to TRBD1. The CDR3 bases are TGTGCCAGCTCACCCTGGGACAGGGCTGAAGCTTTCTTT. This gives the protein CASSPWDRAEAFF.